The rows below give T cell receptor beta chains drawn from one sample of a study of shared clonotypes between healthy human individuals. Data came from immunoSEQ multiplex PCR; TCRdb stores just in-frame clones and leaves some out. Seen here are about 1.1 million clones, 60% to 85% observed once, and the top ten hold roughly 0.83%. The sample was memory CD4+ T cells from PBMCs. These receptors all stem from a man aged 18 to 30 in good health. Some clones in this sample may be carry-over from other donors' samples. The CDR3 runs from the conserved cysteine through the conserved F or W. A D gene is named only where the DNA matches it firmly. A row's size may be missing; if present it is once, few, many or a size class.

TRBD1	-	TRBV5-4	TRBJ1-1	TGTGCCAGCAGCTTGGGGACAGGGGAGGGCACTGAAGCTTTCTTT	CASSLGTGEGTEAFF
TRBD1	-	TRBV6-1	TRBJ1-2	TGTGCCAGCAGGGACACAGGGGGCGGTGGCTACACCTTC	CASRDTGGGGYTF
-	-	TRBV27	TRBJ2-5	TGTGCCAGCAGTTTTCAGCGGCTGGAGACCCAGTACTTC	CASSFQRLETQYF
-	many	TRBV11-3	TRBJ2-3	TGTGCCAGCAGCTTAGATCCCCTGATCTCAGATACGCAGTATTTT	CASSLDPLISDTQYF
-	-	TRBV11-3	TRBJ2-1	TGTGCCAGCAGCTTGGGGACCAGCTCCTACAATGAGCAGTTCTTC	CASSLGTSSYNEQFF
-	-	TRBV11-2	TRBJ2-1	TGTGCCAGCAGCTTAGCCCCACCTAGACAGGCTTCCTACAATGAGCAGTTCTTC	CASSLAPPRQASYNEQFF
TRBD1	-	TRBV2	TRBJ1-5	TGTGCCAGCAGTCCCGGGACAGGGTGGAAACAGCCCCAGCATTTT	CASSPGTGWKQPQHF
-	-	TRBV9	TRBJ2-3	TGTGCCAGCAGCCAACCACAGGGTATCCGGGATACGCAGTATTTT	CASSQPQGIRDTQYF
-	-	TRBV4-1	TRBJ2-4	TGCGCCAGCAGCCAGGAGGGCATCCAAAACATTCAGTACTTC	CASSQEGIQNIQYF
TRBD1	-	TRBV29-1	TRBJ1-4	TGCAGCGTCGAGACAGGGTACGGTGAAAAACTGTTTTTT	CSVETGYGEKLFF
-	-	TRBV6-5	TRBJ2-1	TGTGCCAGCAGGAAATACAATGAGCAGTTCTTC	CASRKYNEQFF
TRBD1	-	TRBV7-3	TRBJ1-1	TGTGCCAGCAGGGTGGGACAGGGGAACACTGAAGCTTTCTTT	CASRVGQGNTEAFF
-	-	TRBV28	TRBJ1-2	TGTGCCAGCAGTCGTGGACAGCTGATGGCGGGCTACACCTTC	CASSRGQLMAGYTF
-	-	TRBV15	TRBJ1-1	TGTGCCACCAGCAGAGGCAGGGACATGAACACTGAAGCTTTCTTT	CATSRGRDMNTEAFF
TRBD2	-	TRBV5-1	TRBJ2-3	TGCGCCAGCAGCTTGGGGGCTAGCGGGGCAAGCACAGATACGCAGTATTTT	CASSLGASGASTDTQYF
TRBD1	-	TRBV4-3	TRBJ1-2	TGCGCCAGCAGCGCTCACAGGGGGAACTATGGCTACACCTTC	CASSAHRGNYGYTF
TRBD1	few	TRBV2	TRBJ1-2	TGTGCCAGCAGTATACAGGGGGCAGAAGGCTACACCTTC	CASSIQGAEGYTF
-	-	TRBV5-4	TRBJ1-1	TGTGCCAGCAGCTCACAGTTAATGAACACTGAAGCTTTCTTT	CASSSQLMNTEAFF
TRBD2	-	TRBV6-6	TRBJ2-1	TGTGCCAGCAGTTTTAGCGGGGCCCTATACAATGAGCAGTTCTTC	CASSFSGALYNEQFF
-	-	TRBV5-1	TRBJ2-3	TGCGCCAGCAGCTTGGGGCAACGATCGGATACGCAGTATTTT	CASSLGQRSDTQYF
TRBD2	-	TRBV7-9	TRBJ2-1	TGTGCCAGCAGCTTGGGCGGGAGGGGCAACAATGAGCAGTTCTTC	CASSLGGRGNNEQFF
-	-	TRBV25-1	TRBJ1-1	TGTGCCAGCAGTTCTCCCCGGACAACCCGGGGCACTGAAGCTTTCTTT	CASSSPRTTRGTEAFF
-	-	TRBV30	TRBJ1-3	TGTGCCTGGAGCGGGGGTTTCTCTGGAAACACCATATATTTT	CAWSGGFSGNTIYF
-	-	TRBV2	TRBJ2-7	TGTGCCAGCAGTGATGCGGAGAGCTCCTACGAGCAGTACTTC	CASSDAESSYEQYF
-	-	TRBV11-2	TRBJ1-4	TGTGCCAGCAGCCCCCCAGCAACTAATGAAAAACTGTTTTTT	CASSPPATNEKLFF
-	-	TRBV11-3	TRBJ2-7	TGTGCCAGCAGCTCAGGGAGCTCCTACGAGCAGTACTTC	CASSSGSSYEQYF
-	-	TRBV7-9	TRBJ2-7	TGTGCCAGCAGCTTAGGTCTAAATCAGTACTTC	CASSLGLNQYF
TRBD1	once	TRBV19	TRBJ1-4	TGTGCCAGTAGTTCGTGGACAGGGACCCTCGCTAATGAAAAACTGTTTTTT	CASSSWTGTLANEKLFF
-	-	TRBV29-1	TRBJ2-1	TGCAGCGTTGGACATGGCAGCAAGGAGCAGTTCTTC	CSVGHGSKEQFF
-	-	TRBV23-1	TRBJ1-2	TGCGCCAGCAGTCAATCGGCCGGGACCTATGGCTACACCTTC	CASSQSAGTYGYTF
-	-	TRBV7-9	TRBJ1-1	TGTGCCAGCAGCTTAGGAACTGGGACTGAAGCTTTCTTT	CASSLGTGTEAFF
-	-	TRBV6-4	TRBJ2-3	TGTGCCAGCAGCCAACGTTGGGGGGCGGGAGATACGCAGTATTTT	CASSQRWGAGDTQYF
-	-	TRBV19	TRBJ2-5	TGTGCCAGTAGCGATAAAGGGGAGACCCAGTACTTC	CASSDKGETQYF
TRBD2	-	TRBV5-1	TRBJ2-7	TGCGCCAGCAGCTTACTAGCGGGAGGATCCCACTACGAGCAGTACTTC	CASSLLAGGSHYEQYF
-	-	TRBV15	TRBJ1-1	TGTGCCACCAGCAGAGATAGGGCTTACAGTGGCCAAACTGAAGCTTTCTTT	CATSRDRAYSGQTEAFF
TRBD1	-	TRBV4-3	TRBJ1-1	TGCGCCAGCAGCCCAGGACAGGGTAGAACTGAAGCTTTCTTT	CASSPGQGRTEAFF
-	-	TRBV6-5	TRBJ2-4	TGTGCCAGCAGTTACGACAGAAACATTCAGTACTTC	CASSYDRNIQYF
-	once	TRBV2	TRBJ2-2	TGTGCCAGCACCAGTCAGGGGCTCGGGGAGCTGTTTTTT	CASTSQGLGELFF
-	-	TRBV9	TRBJ2-1	TGTGCCAGCAGCCTCGAGGGGACTTCCTACAATGAGCAGTTCTTC	CASSLEGTSYNEQFF
-	-	TRBV4-2	TRBJ1-2	TGTGCCAGCAGCCATCCCACCCCGGAGGCTAACTATGGCTACACCTTC	CASSHPTPEANYGYTF
-	-	TRBV30	TRBJ1-4	TGTGCCTGGAGTCCGGTTCTTGGAGGAACTAATGAAAAACTGTTTTTT	CAWSPVLGGTNEKLFF
-	-	TRBV5-1	TRBJ1-2	TGCGCCAGCAGCTCAGAAGACGTCTATGGCTACACCTTC	CASSSEDVYGYTF
-	-	TRBV2	TRBJ2-5	TGTGCCAGCAGTGACAGCCACCCAGGGGAGACCCAGTACTTC	CASSDSHPGETQYF
-	-	TRBV7-2	TRBJ1-1	TGTGCCAGCAGCTTCCAGTTTGGTAACACTGAAGCTTTCTTT	CASSFQFGNTEAFF
TRBD1	few	TRBV29-1	TRBJ2-3	TGCAGCGTTGGGAACAACAGGGGTGGCACAGATACGCAGTATTTT	CSVGNNRGGTDTQYF
TRBD1	-	TRBV28	TRBJ2-3	TGTGCCAGCAGACCAATGGTGGGACAGGGTTACACAGATACGCAGTATTTT	CASRPMVGQGYTDTQYF
TRBD1	once	TRBV5-6	TRBJ2-1	TGTGCCAGCAGCAAAAATCGGGGACAGTCCTACAATGAGCAGTTCTTC	CASSKNRGQSYNEQFF
TRBD2	-	TRBV11-2	TRBJ2-5	TGTGCCAGCAGCTTAGGGTTTCTAGCGGGAGTAGGGGAGACCCAGTACTTC	CASSLGFLAGVGETQYF
TRBD2	-	TRBV18	TRBJ2-1	TGTGCCAGCTCACAAGCTCGCGGGGGGATAGGCGGGCAGTTCTTC	CASSQARGGIGGQFF
-	-	TRBV27	TRBJ1-1	TGTGCCAGCAGGGGACTAGGTCCCCCGTGGACTGAAGCTTTCTTT	CASRGLGPPWTEAFF
TRBD2	few	TRBV10-3	TRBJ2-3	TGTGCCACCGCCGCGGGGGGTAGCGCAGATACGCAGTATTTT	CATAAGGSADTQYF
-	-	TRBV18	TRBJ2-1	TGTGCCAGCTCACCACCGGGGGCTAGAGATGAGCAGTTCTTC	CASSPPGARDEQFF
TRBD1	-	TRBV7-9	TRBJ2-7	TGTGCCAGCAGCCTATTCTCGGACAGGGCCCACGAGCAGTACTTC	CASSLFSDRAHEQYF